Presented here are 2 T cell receptor beta chains from one specimen sequenced in a study of blood T cells in healthy people across ages. Primers used in a second PCR of about 6 to 11 cycles were a sample-barcoded 5' primer and a J-beta primer mix. TCRdb re-derived calls from the 5' RACE reads in MiXCR, one entry per CDR3 protein. The data contain approximately 690,000 distinct CDR3 sequences, 40% to 50% of them singletons. The sample was blood. These TCRs come from a man older than 75 in good health.

This clonotype was counted only a few times. V is TRBV7-2 and J is TRBJ2-7, with TRBD2 identical over 12 bases. Germline V gives CDR1 SGHTA, CDR2 FQGNSA. The CDR3 sequence is 18 residues long. J was trimmed by 4 bases and V by 0 bases; bases with no gene match: 10. The CDR3 region is CASSLAVLAGGQEYEQYF. Written as DNA, the CDR3 is TGTGCCAGCAGCTTAGCTGTACTAGCGGGAGGTCAGGAGTACGAGCAGTACTTC. The variable domain in full, with the rest retrieved from reference TRBV7-2 and TRBJ2-7, is GAGVSQSPSNKVTEKGKDVELRCDPISGHTALYWYRQSLGQGLEFLIYFQGNSAPDKSGLPSDRFSAERTGGSVSTLTIQRTQQEDSAVYLCASSLAVLAGGQEYEQYFGPGTRLTVT.

The V call is TRBV11-2, the J call TRBJ2-5; no clear D gene. Trimming removed 1 base from V and 11 bases from J, with 23 bases in between. This CDR3 is 16 amino acids long. The germline V gene encodes CDR1 SGHAT and CDR2 FQNNGV. CDR3 amino acids: CASSLGRRSSYNEQYF. In DNA form, the CDR3 reads TGTGCCAGCAGCTTAGGACGGAGAAGCTCCTACAATGAGCAGTACTTC.